What follows describes a single T cell receptor (beta chain). Its antigen remains unknown. Germline lookup yields CDR1 MDHEN and CDR2 SYDVKM. CDR3 length equals 15 residues. Trimming took 5 bases from V and 7 from J; bases not matched to a gene: 8. This sample stems from a study of cytomegalovirus exposure and HLA in healthy donors. Study-level results: Reports showed the classifier diagnosing cytomegalovirus status with high specificity and sensitivity.

Vbeta (60) and Jbeta (13) primers were used in the PCR. Authors' data handling: Later analysis identified some 80 million unique TCR beta chains, around 10 million shared. Method: immunoSEQ multiplex PCR; TCRdb's copy keeps in-frame clones and lacks some. V and J calls and clone size follow that table, whereas D and trimming were derived from the DNA. The sample records approximately 130,000 clones, approximately 85% being singletons. This rearrangement joins TRBV28 to TRBJ1-2; TRBD1 agrees at 12 bases. This receptor was taken from a woman in her thirties in good health and CMV-seropositive. The sequenced sample was PBMCs. The CDR3 DNA sequence: TGTGCCAGCAGTCCCTTGGGACAGGGGGCAGGTGGCTACACCTTC. This codes for CASSPLGQGAGGYTF.